This TCR beta chain was identified during a study of T cell responses to AZD1222 COVID-19 vaccine. Study-level points and caveats: Donor demographics were predominantly white British with a female majority; clonal diversity may be underestimated. The breadth and depth of Spike-specific TCRs increased once two AZD1222 doses had been given.

To note about this clone: Its antigen is as yet unknown.

Sequencing was performed with immunoSEQ multiplex PCR; in TCRdb, only in-frame clones are kept and a portion is missing. The profile covers fewer than 120,000 clones, with roughly 89% appearing a single time and roughly 14% taken by the ten largest. The CDR3 runs 15 residues. V was shortened by 3 bases and J by 0 bases, with 12 bases between the two germline ends. CDR1 is SGHDT, CDR2 YYEEEE, per germline. The rearrangement links TRBV5-6 to TRBJ2-5; D is undetermined. This clonotype was obtained from an adult who received the AZD1222 COVID-19 vaccine. The sample was peripheral blood, taken 28 days after the second AZD1222 dose. The CDR3 DNA sequence: TGTGCCAGCAGCTGGAGTAGGATTAACCAAGAGACCCAGTACTTC. Translating it yields CASSWSRINQETQYF.